The 27 T cell receptor beta chains presented below share a single source sample, sequenced in a study of beta chain features in type 1 diabetes. Expressed TCRB transcripts were sequenced, since all the RNA that had been isolated was reverse transcribed. Libraries were prepared by immunoSEQ multiplex PCR; TCRdb keeps only in-frame clonotypes and omits some of them. The sample yields about 930,000 clones, roughly 15% seen once. The sample consisted of naive CD4+ T cells from blood. The receptors were sampled from a young woman in good health.

There are a few counts of this clone. This chain joins TRBV18 and TRBJ1-5; 7 nucleotides agree with TRBD1. The ends lost 3 bases at V and 7 bases at J; junction bases unmatched: 6. CDR3 length: 14 residues. The V gene's germline CDR1 is KGHSH and CDR2 LQKENI. The CDR3, as DNA: TGTGCCAGCTCACCCCCAGGGGGAATGCAGCCCCAGCATTTT. Translation gives CASSPPGGMQPQHF.

The chain couples TRBV5-1 to TRBJ2-1; 7 positions match TRBD1. Unmatched junction bases numbered 10, after V lost 4 bases and J lost 15 bases. The CDR3 runs 12 residues. Germline V gives CDR1 SGHRS, CDR2 YFSETQ. The CDR3 here is CASSDSQGLRFF. DNA of the CDR3: TGCGCCAGCAGCGACTCACAGGGGCTTCGGTTCTTC. Full variable domain (missing parts from reference TRBV5-1 and TRBJ2-1): KAGVTQTPRYLIKTRGQQVTLSCSPISGHRSVSWYQQTPGQGLQFLFEYFSETQRNKGNFPGRFSGRQFSNSRSEMNVSTLELGDSALYLCASSDSQGLRFFGPGTRLTVL.

This chain joins TRBV15 and TRBJ2-7; TRBD1 is a possible D gene (5 bases). V lost 8 bases and J lost 2, with 16 bases in between. Germline V CDR1 and CDR2: LNHNV, YYDKDF (reference sequence). The CDR3 sequence is 14 residues long. CDR3 DNA: TGTGCCACCGCGATGGGGCAGATAACCTACGAGCAGTACTTC. This gives the protein CATAMGQITYEQYF.

The rearrangement joins TRBV28 to TRBJ2-5; D might be TRBD2 (5 bases). Trimming left V 3 bases short and J 1 base short, with 6 bases between. Germline values: CDR1 MDHEN, CDR2 SYDVKM. The CDR3 runs 13 residues. The CDR3 bases are TGTGCCAGCAGTTTCGGGGTCCAAGAGACCCAGTACTTC. It translates to CASSFGVQETQYF.

This clone has only a few counts. The chain combines TRBV7-2 with TRBJ1-5; D possibly corresponds to TRBD1 (5 bases). V dropped 5 bases and J dropped 4 bases, with 15 bases sitting between them. Looked up from germline, CDR1 is SGHTA and CDR2 is FQGNSA. This CDR3 has 15 amino acids. The CDR3 DNA reads TGTGCCAGCAGCCCCGTGGCAGGGATTAATCAGCCCCAGCATTTT. Translation gives CASSPVAGINQPQHF.

This clone was seen a few times. V and J are TRBV6-5 and TRBJ2-3; D tentatively reads TRBD1 or TRBD2 (5 bases each). V lost 6 bases and J lost 1, with 8 bases in between. The CDR3 is 13 residues long. In germline, CDR1 is MNHEY, CDR2 SVGAGI. CDR3 sequence: CASSWDGTDTQYF. The DNA of the CDR3 is TGTGCCAGCAGCTGGGACGGCACAGATACGCAGTATTTT.

This clone was seen only a few times. V and J are TRBV28 and TRBJ2-7, with D uncertain. Trimming removed 6 bases from V and 5 bases from J, with 17 bases in between. The germline CDR1 and CDR2 sequences are MDHEN and SYDVKM. The CDR3 spans 14 residues. For the CDR3, the DNA is TGTGCCAGCAGCACCAGGCCAGCCGTGGACGAGCAGTACTTC. Protein sequence: CASSTRPAVDEQYF.

This clone has more than one count but fewer than ten. The J gene is TRBJ2-5, the V gene TRBV7-6, with D uncertain. There are 12 residues in the CDR3. With 1 base removed from V and 6 bases from J, the gap between germline ends came to 6 bases. Germline assignment: CDR1 SGHVS and CDR2 FNYEAQ. In DNA, the CDR3 is TGTGCCAGCAGCTTAGTCGACAAGACCCAGTACTTC. Translation gives CASSLVDKTQYF.

This chain uses TRBV4-3 with TRBJ2-5; tentatively, D is TRBD2 (6 bases). Germline-derived CDR1 and CDR2 are LGHNA and YSLEER. The CDR3 covers 14 residues. V was pared by 1 base and J by 3 bases, with 9 bases between. DNA of the CDR3: TGCGCCAGCAGCCAAGGCGGACTAAAAGAGACCCAGTACTTC. Protein sequence: CASSQGGLKETQYF.

This chain uses TRBV6-6 with TRBJ1-1; 8 nucleotides line up with TRBD1. CDR3 length: 15 amino acids. The germline V gene has CDR1 MNHNY and CDR2 SVGAGI (reference sequence). The V segment lost 4 bases and the J segment 3 bases; nucleotides outside the gene matches: 7. For the CDR3, the DNA is TGTGCCAGCAGTTTCGCAGGGGGCATGGACACTGAAGCTTTCTTT. Translation: CASSFAGGMDTEAFF.

This clone showed up just a few times. This rearrangement joins TRBV28 to TRBJ2-6; no clear D. Per the germline V gene, CDR1 is MDHEN and CDR2 is SYDVKM. The CDR3 extends over 16 amino acids. The germline V and J ends were trimmed by 4 bases and 0 bases, with 10 bases remaining between them. CDR3 region: CASSSPQYSGANVLTF. CDR3 in DNA: TGTGCCAGCAGTTCCCCGCAGTACTCTGGGGCCAACGTCCTGACTTTC.

This clone was counted a single time. The chain carries TRBV19 and TRBJ2-3; TRBD1 matches at 9 bases. The germline V gene encodes CDR1 LNHDA and CDR2 SQIVND (reference sequence). J gave up 2 bases and V 4 bases, and 4 bases lay outside the gene matches. This CDR3 is built from 15 residues. CDR3 nucleotide sequence: TGTGCCAGTAGTAAATGGACAGGGGCCACAGATACGCAGTATTTT. Translation gives CASSKWTGATDTQYF.

This sequence joins TRBV5-4 and TRBJ2-3; TRBD2 matches at 14 bases. The trim removed 4 bases at V and 4 bases at J, leaving 5 bases unmatched. The CDR3 has 16 residues. Germline V lookup: CDR1 SGHNT, CDR2 YYREEE (reference sequence). The CDR3 DNA is TGTGCCAGCAGCCGGGGACTAGCGGGAGTCTCAGATACGCAGTATTTT. It specifies CASSRGLAGVSDTQYF.

CDR3 sequence reads: CASRQGLSHTYSNQPQHF. The CDR3 DNA follows: TGTGCCAGTCGACAGGGTCTCTCCCATACCTATAGCAATCAGCCCCAGCATTTT. The chain employs TRBV19 and TRBJ1-5, with 7 bases lining up with TRBD1. CDR3 size: 18 residues. Germline assignment: CDR1 LNHDA and CDR2 SQIVND (reference sequence). The V and J ends lost 8 bases and 0 bases, in that order; junction bases with no gene match: 16.

This chain links TRBV5-1 with TRBJ2-5, with D possibly TRBD2 on 6 matching bases. Germline lookup yields CDR1 SGHRS and CDR2 YFSETQ. The CDR3 loop spans 14 amino acids. V was pared by 2 bases and J by 4 bases, with 12 bases between. Written as DNA, the CDR3 is TGCGCCAGCAGCTTCGGGGGAACGGGAGAGACCCAGTACTTC. This gives the protein CASSFGGTGETQYF.

This clone appeared a few times. The chain employs TRBV9 and TRBJ2-1; a possible D gene is TRBD1 (6 bases). The CDR3 is 16 residues long. Trimming pared 4 bases from V and 9 bases from J, leaving 23 bases between. Germline CDR1 SGDLS, CDR2 YYNGEE. Written as DNA, the CDR3 is TGTGCCAGCAGCCCACGACAGGTGCAGGGTCGGGGTGAGCAGTTCTTC. This gives the protein CASSPRQVQGRGEQFF. Together with reference TRBV9 and TRBJ2-1, the CDR3 gives the full variable domain: DSGVTQTPKHLITATGQRVTLRCSPRSGDLSVYWYQQSLDQGLQFLIQYYNGEERAKGNILERFSAQQFPDLHSELNLSSLELGDSALYFCASSPRQVQGRGEQFFGPGTRLTVL.

J is TRBJ1-3 and V is TRBV19, with 7 bases that match TRBD1. CDR1 LNHDA and CDR2 SQIVND come from the germline V gene (reference sequence). The CDR3 length is 15 residues. The trim removed 11 bases at V and 1 base at J, leaving 11 bases unmatched. DNA of the CDR3: TGTGCCCCCGCCCGACAGGGAACTTCTGGAAACACCATATATTTT. As protein: CAPARQGTSGNTIYF. The full variable domain, rest sourced from reference TRBV19 and TRBJ1-3, is DGGITQSPKYLFRKEGQNVTLSCEQNLNHDAMYWYRQDPGQGLRLIYYSQIVNDFQKGDIAEGYSVSREKKESFPLTVTSAQKNPTAFYLCAPARQGTSGNTIYFGEGSWLTVV.

The J gene is TRBJ2-2, the V gene TRBV7-9; TRBD2 matches 11 bases. The CDR3 is 17 amino acids. Germline V lookup: CDR1 SEHNR, CDR2 FQNEAQ (reference sequence). Losses at the gene ends were 3 bases for V and 3 bases for J; bases not matched to a gene: 6. CDR3 in DNA: TGTGCCAGCAGCTTCTTAGCGGGAGGGATTGACACCGGGGAGCTGTTTTTT. It is translated as CASSFLAGGIDTGELFF.

The chain links TRBV7-8 to TRBJ2-1, with 13 bases that match TRBD2. The CDR3 has 15 amino acids. V lost 4 bases to trimming and J lost 12 bases; unmatched junction nucleotides: 9. Germline CDR1 reads SGHVS; CDR2 reads FQNEAQ. The CDR3 reads CASSSGGLAGTRQFF. The CDR3 nucleotides are TGTGCCAGCAGCTCAGGGGGACTAGCGGGAACTCGGCAGTTCTTC.

The gene calls are TRBV18 and TRBJ2-1; D unresolved. Germline V gene sequence: CDR1 KGHSH, CDR2 LQKENI. Trimming took off 0 bases at V and 0 bases at J, with 9 bases between the two ends. The CDR3 runs to 16 residues. The CDR3 here is CASSPPSLDSYNEQFF. The CDR3, as DNA: TGTGCCAGCTCACCACCGTCCTTAGACTCCTACAATGAGCAGTTCTTC.

CDR3 sequence (DNA): TGTGCCAGCAGCCAAGATCCGGGACAGGGGGCGTCGGGAACTGAAGCTTTCTTT. Translation gives CASSQDPGQGASGTEAFF. V and J are TRBV4-2 and TRBJ1-1; 12 bases fit TRBD1. CDR1 is LGHNA and CDR2 is YNFKEQ in the germline V gene. The CDR3 loop spans 18 amino acids. The V gene end was trimmed by 0 bases and the J gene end by 5 bases; junction bases not matched to a gene: 10.

This clone showed up just a few times. The CDR3 loop is CASSLTRTSGTQYF. CDR3 coding DNA: TGTGCCAGCAGCTTAACCAGGACTTCTGGTACGCAGTATTTT. The chain employs TRBV7-8 and TRBJ2-3; D might be TRBD2 (5 bases). The CDR3 length is 14 residues. Looked up from germline, CDR1 is SGHVS and CDR2 is FQNEAQ. Trimming shortened V by 2 bases and J by 8 bases, and 14 bases separated the two germline ends.

As for this clone: At one end the junction does not follow the germline gene, possibly because of a read error. The chain combines TRBV20-1 with TRBJ1-1; D not resolved. This CDR3 contains 11 residues. Germline loops: CDR1 DFQATT, CDR2 SNEGSKA (reference sequence). The CDR3, as DNA: TGCAGTGCTAGGCGTCGGGAAAGCTTAGTCTTT. As protein: CSARRRESLVF.

Details on this clone: Different DNA sequences within this sample yield the same CDR3. The CDR3: CASSFLNEQFF. The CDR3 DNA reads as TGTGCCAGCAGTTTCCTCAATGAGCAGTTCTTC. The V call is TRBV28, the J call TRBJ2-1, with no clear D. The CDR3 has 11 amino acids. The germline V gene encodes CDR1 MDHEN and CDR2 SYDVKM. Trimming cost V 3 bases and J 6 bases, with 3 bases left between them.

This chain uses TRBV4-3 with TRBJ2-7; D not resolved. CDR1 and CDR2 (germline): LGHNA, YSLEER. V shed 0 bases and J shed 2 bases, with 11 bases lying between them. CDR3 size: 15 residues. CDR3 DNA: TGCGCCAGCAGCCAAGAACCAGTTCCCCCCTACGAGCAGTACTTC. Translating gives CASSQEPVPPYEQYF.

V is TRBV5-1 and J is TRBJ2-1, with a weak D call TRBD2 (6 bases). CDR1 is SGHRS, CDR2 YFSETQ, per germline. This CDR3 region has 13 residues. V dropped 4 bases and J dropped 7 bases, with 12 bases sitting between them. The CDR3 DNA reads as TGCGCCAGCAGCACCGGGACTGTGAATGAGCAGTTCTTC. The encoded protein is CASSTGTVNEQFF. The complete variable domain, with remaining parts taken from reference TRBV5-1 and TRBJ2-1, reads KAGVTQTPRYLIKTRGQQVTLSCSPISGHRSVSWYQQTPGQGLQFLFEYFSETQRNKGNFPGRFSGRQFSNSRSEMNVSTLELGDSALYLCASSTGTVNEQFFGPGTRLTVL.

This rearrangement joins TRBV5-1 to TRBJ2-2; the D gene could be TRBD1 or TRBD2 (5 bases each). Trimming left V 0 bases short and J 6 bases short, with 9 bases between. Looked up from germline, CDR1 is SGHRS and CDR2 is YFSETQ. CDR3 length: 14 amino acids. DNA of the CDR3: TGCGCCAGCAGCTTGGCGATGGGGGCCGGGGAGCTGTTTTTT. It translates to CASSLAMGAGELFF.